This T cell receptor (beta chain) was sequenced for a study of CD8 T cells in ankylosing spondylitis. Study-wide results and limits: Fewer than 10 highly homologous variants formed a TCR beta motif that appeared characteristic of ankylosing spondylitis blood.

The V gene lost 4 bases and the J gene lost 0 bases, with 13 bases spanning the gap. Germline lookup yields CDR1 SGHRS and CDR2 YFSETQ. The CDR3 sequence is 16 residues long. Construction of TCR beta libraries was performed using quantitative 5'-RACE with molecular barcodes. In TCRdb, the 5' RACE reads were re-called with MiXCR into one record per CDR3 protein. This repertoire shows more than 100,000 distinct CDR3 sequences, 11% found once; its top ten account for 4.1%. This clonotype has a count of ten or more. What it binds is not known. Specimen: blood, either unsorted or a sorted T cell fraction (not recorded which). This sequence joins TRBV5-1 and TRBJ1-4; no definite D call. The TCR was taken from a female donor with ankylosing spondylitis or in good health (not recorded which). The CDR3 sequence: CASSPQAGATNEKLFF. The CDR3, as DNA: TGCGCCAGCAGCCCGCAGGCGGGTGCAACTAATGAAAAACTGTTTTTT. Looking up the rest from reference TRBV5-1 and TRBJ1-4 gives the full variable domain: KAGVTQTPRYLIKTRGQQVTLSCSPISGHRSVSWYQQTPGQGLQFLFEYFSETQRNKGNFPGRFSGRQFSNSRSEMNVSTLELGDSALYLCASSPQAGATNEKLFFGSGTQLSVL.